Described below is a single T cell receptor beta chain sequence and its context. The CDR3 has 15 amino acids. With 0 bases clipped from V and 2 bases from J, the junction kept 2 bases outside the gene matches. From germline, CDR1 is WNHNN and CDR2 SYGVQD (reference sequence). This entry belongs to a study of T cells in Graves' hyperthyroidism and ophthalmopathy. From RNA transcripts, TCR beta CDR3 regions were amplified. First-round RT-PCR targeting the TCR CDR3 was performed with the HTBI primer set. TCRdb reanalysed the multiplex PCR reads using MiXCR and keeps one entry per CDR3 protein. The data contain around 760,000 distinct CDR3 sequences, about a third of them singletons.

The genes are TRBV10-1 and TRBJ2-7, with 9 bases lining up with TRBD1. This receptor was identified in a woman in her thirties or forties with Graves' hyperthyroidism. The sequenced sample consisted of blood. CDR3 residues: CASSESGTGTYEQYF. The DNA of the CDR3 is TGCGCCAGCAGTGAGTCCGGGACAGGGACCTACGAGCAGTACTTC.